This T cell receptor beta chain was identified in a study of post-analysis software for immune sequencing data. Study-wide results and caveats: Analysis by F measure revealed that same-batch samples clustered strongly together. Significantly lower normalized Chao1 diversity was seen in multiple sclerosis patients than in controls. Patients showed TRBV5-6, TRBV5-1 and TRBV20-1 among 4 or 5 TRBV segments more frequent than in controls.

Built from TCR beta cDNA, the libraries had unique molecular identifiers in them. Once roughly 0.85 to 11 million T cells were used, hundreds of thousands of cDNA molecules resulted. From the PCR reads, TCRdb called clonotypes with MiXCR, one entry per CDR3 protein. The table lists 750,000 to 950,000 distinct CDR3 sequences, approximately 53% of them singletons, with about 4.5% in the top ten. This clonotype was counted only a few times. As yet, its antigen is unknown. After removal of 6 bases from V and 4 bases from J, the junction contained 1 base not matched to a gene. Germline loops: CDR1 SGHTA, CDR2 FQGNSA. The length of the CDR3 is 12 residues.

The chain uses TRBV7-2 and TRBJ2-3, with 7 bases lining up with TRBD2. This receptor was obtained from a girl aged 5-17 years with multiple sclerosis. The source material was blood. The CDR3 here is CASSRGADTQYF. The CDR3 nucleotides are TGTGCCAGCAGTCGGGGGGCAGATACGCAGTATTTT.